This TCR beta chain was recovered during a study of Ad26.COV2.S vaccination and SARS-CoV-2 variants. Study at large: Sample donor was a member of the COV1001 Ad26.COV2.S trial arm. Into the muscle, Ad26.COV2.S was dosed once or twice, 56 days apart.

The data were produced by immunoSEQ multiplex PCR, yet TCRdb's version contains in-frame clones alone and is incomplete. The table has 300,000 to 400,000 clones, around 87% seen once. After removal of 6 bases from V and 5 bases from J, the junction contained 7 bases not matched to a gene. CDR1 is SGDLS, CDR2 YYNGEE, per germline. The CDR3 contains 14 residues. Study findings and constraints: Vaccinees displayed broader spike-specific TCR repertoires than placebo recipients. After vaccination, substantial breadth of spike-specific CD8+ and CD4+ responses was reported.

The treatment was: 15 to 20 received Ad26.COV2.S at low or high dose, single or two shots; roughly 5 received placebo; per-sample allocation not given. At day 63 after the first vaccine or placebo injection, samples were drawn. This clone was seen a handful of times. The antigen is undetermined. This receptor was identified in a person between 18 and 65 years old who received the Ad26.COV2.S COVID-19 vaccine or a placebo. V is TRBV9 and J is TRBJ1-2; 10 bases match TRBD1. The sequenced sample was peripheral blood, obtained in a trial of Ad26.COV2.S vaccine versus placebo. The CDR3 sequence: CASTRQGAGYGYTF. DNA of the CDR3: TGTGCCAGCACCCGACAGGGGGCTGGATATGGCTACACCTTC. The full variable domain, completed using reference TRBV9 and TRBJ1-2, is DSGVTQTPKHLITATGQRVTLRCSPRSGDLSVYWYQQSLDQGLQFLIQYYNGEERAKGNILERFSAQQFPDLHSELNLSSLELGDSALYFCASTRQGAGYGYTFGSGTRLTVV.